This TCR beta chain was recovered during a study of radiotherapy plus CTLA-4 blockade in lung cancer (dated by TCRdb to the late 2010s). For the study in its entirety: Objective responses were observed in approximately 18% of enrolled patients, and disease control was achieved in roughly 29%.

As regards this clone: Its antigen is currently not known. No quality values exist for individual bases; no much larger clone is one base distant.

The germline V gene gives CDR1 as SGHRS and CDR2 as YFSETQ. Clipping removes 2 bases from V and 9 bases from J, with 8 as the unmatched junction base count. The CDR3 sequence holds 15 residues, the cysteine and phenylalanine included. Only CDR3 DNA remains: 45 bases, in frame from the first base. The study evaluated CTLA-4 blockade (ipilimumab) given together with focal radiation therapy in patients who had chemo-refractory metastatic non-small-cell lung cancer. Library preparation was by the immunoSEQ multiplex PCR assay. This immuneACCESS table, as held by TCRdb, lists in-frame sequences with V and J called but not all clones. Of the missing ones, under half trace to an unresolved V gene in checked studies; the others have no known cause. The sample contains approximately 99,000 clones, 88% of them found a single time. Roughly 4.6% of the sample is held by the ten biggest clonotypes. Findings and caveats that apply to the study as a whole: Increased serum interferon-beta after radiation, together with early dynamic changes in blood T cell clones, were reported to be the strongest predictors of response. TCR clones derived from tumors expanded in peripheral blood after treatment with radiotherapy and ipilimumab.

This material consisted of peripheral blood, taken from a patient treated with radiotherapy plus ipilimumab. The clonotype originates from a human donor with non-small cell lung cancer that progressed on radiotherapy plus ipilimumab. The rearrangement combines TRBV5-1 with TRBJ2-1; TRBD1 lines up with 10 middle nucleotides. The CDR3 reads CASSLGTGASSEQFF. The sequence in DNA is TGCGCCAGCAGCTTAGGGACAGGGGCCTCTAGTGAGCAGTTCTTC.